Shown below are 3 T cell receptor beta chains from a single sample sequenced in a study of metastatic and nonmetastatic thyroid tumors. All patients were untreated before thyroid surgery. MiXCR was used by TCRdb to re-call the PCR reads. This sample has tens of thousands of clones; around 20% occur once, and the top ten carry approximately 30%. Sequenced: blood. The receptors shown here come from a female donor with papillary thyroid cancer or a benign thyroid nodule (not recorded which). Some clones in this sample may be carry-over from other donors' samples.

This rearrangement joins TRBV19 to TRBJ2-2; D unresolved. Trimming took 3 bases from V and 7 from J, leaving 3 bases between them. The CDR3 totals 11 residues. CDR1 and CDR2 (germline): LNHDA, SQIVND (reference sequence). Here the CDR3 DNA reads TGTGCCAGTAGTATTGTCGGGGAGCTGTTTTTT. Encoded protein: CASSIVGELFF.

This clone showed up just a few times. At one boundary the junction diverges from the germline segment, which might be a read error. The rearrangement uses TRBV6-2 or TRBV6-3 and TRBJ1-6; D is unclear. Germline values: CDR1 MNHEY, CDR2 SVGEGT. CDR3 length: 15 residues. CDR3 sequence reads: CSSSTYMGKNSPLHF. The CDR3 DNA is TGTTCCAGCAGTACCTACATGGGGAAAAATTCACCCCTCCACTTT.

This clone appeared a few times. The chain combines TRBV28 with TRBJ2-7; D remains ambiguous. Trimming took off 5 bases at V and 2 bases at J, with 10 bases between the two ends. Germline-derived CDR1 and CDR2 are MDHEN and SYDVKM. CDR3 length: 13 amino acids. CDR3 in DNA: TGTGCCAGCAGTCCCGCAGGAGCCTACGAGCAGTACTTC. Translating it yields CASSPAGAYEQYF.